This T cell receptor (beta chain) was obtained from a study of post-analysis software for immune sequencing data. V shed 6 bases and J shed 1 base, with 15 bases lying between them. This CDR3 is 14 amino acids long. CDR1 is DFQATT and CDR2 is SNEGSKA in the germline V gene (reference sequence). In this sample, this clonotype turned up a few times. The target antigen is unknown. Every TCR beta cDNA library bore unique molecular identifiers. The authors obtained some 500,000 cDNA molecules from roughly 1 to 10 million T cells. A single record per CDR3 protein comes from TCRdb applying MiXCR to the PCR reads. The sample has roughly 800,000 distinct CDR3 sequences, approximately 53% seen once. General observations from the study: Patients used about 5 TRBV segments, including TRBV5-6, TRBV5-1 and TRBV20-1, more often than controls. Controls had significantly higher normalized Chao1 diversity than multiple sclerosis patients. Samples prepared in the same batch strongly co-clustered by F measure.

The sequenced sample was blood. The receptor was derived from a girl aged 10 to 17 with multiple sclerosis. The chain joins TRBV20-1 to TRBJ2-5, with D perhaps TRBD2 (6 bases). The CDR3 DNA sequence: TGCAGTGCACCCAGAGCGGGTCTCCAAGAGACCCAGTACTTC. It is translated as CSAPRAGLQETQYF.